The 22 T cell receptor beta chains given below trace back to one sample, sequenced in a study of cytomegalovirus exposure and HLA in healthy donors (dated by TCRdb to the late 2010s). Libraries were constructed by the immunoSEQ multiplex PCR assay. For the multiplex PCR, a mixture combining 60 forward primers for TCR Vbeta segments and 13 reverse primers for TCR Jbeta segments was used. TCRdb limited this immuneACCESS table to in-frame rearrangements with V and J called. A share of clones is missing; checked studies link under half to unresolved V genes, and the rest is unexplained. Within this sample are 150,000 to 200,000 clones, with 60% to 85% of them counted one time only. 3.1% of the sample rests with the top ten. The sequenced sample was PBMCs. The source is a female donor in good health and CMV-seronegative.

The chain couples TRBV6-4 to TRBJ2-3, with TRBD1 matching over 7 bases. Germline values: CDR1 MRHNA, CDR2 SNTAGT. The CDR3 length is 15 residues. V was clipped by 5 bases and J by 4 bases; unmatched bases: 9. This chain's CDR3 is CASSPDRARADTQYF. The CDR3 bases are TGTGCCAGCAGTCCCGACAGGGCCCGGGCAGATACGCAGTATTTT.

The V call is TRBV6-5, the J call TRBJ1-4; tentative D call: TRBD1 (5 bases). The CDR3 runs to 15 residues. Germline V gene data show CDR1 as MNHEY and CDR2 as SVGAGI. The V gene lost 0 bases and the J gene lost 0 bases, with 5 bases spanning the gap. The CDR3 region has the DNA TGTGCCAGCAGTTACTCGACAGCAACTAATGAAAAACTGTTTTTT. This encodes CASSYSTATNEKLFF.

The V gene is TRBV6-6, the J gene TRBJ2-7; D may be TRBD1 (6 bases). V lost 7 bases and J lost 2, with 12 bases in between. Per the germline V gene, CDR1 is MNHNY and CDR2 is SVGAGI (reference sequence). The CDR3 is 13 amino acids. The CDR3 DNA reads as TGTGCCAGCATTAAGTCAGGGGCCTACGAGCAGTACTTC. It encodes CASIKSGAYEQYF.

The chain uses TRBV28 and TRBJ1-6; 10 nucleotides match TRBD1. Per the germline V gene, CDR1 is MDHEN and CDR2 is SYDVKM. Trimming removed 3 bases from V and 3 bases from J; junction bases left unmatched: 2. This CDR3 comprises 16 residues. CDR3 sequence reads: CASSFRTGGYNSPLHF. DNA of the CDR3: TGTGCCAGCAGTTTCCGGACAGGGGGCTATAATTCACCCCTCCACTTT.

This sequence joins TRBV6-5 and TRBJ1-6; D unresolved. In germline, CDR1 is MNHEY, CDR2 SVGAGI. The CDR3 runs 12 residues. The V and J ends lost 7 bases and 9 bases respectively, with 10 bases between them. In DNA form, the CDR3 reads TGTGCCAGCACTGCGATCGGTTCACCCCTCCACTTT. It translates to CASTAIGSPLHF.

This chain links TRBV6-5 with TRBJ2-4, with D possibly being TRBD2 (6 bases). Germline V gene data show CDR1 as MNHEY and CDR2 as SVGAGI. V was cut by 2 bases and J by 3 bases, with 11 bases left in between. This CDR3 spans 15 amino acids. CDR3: CASSYILAGKNIQYF. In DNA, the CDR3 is TGTGCCAGCAGTTACATACTAGCAGGCAAAAACATTCAGTACTTC.

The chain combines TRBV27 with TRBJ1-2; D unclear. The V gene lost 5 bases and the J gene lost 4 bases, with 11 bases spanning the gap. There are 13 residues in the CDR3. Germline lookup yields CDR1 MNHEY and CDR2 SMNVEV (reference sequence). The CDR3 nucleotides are TGTGCCAGCAGTGGATCCAGCGTCTATGGCTACACCTTC. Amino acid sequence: CASSGSSVYGYTF.

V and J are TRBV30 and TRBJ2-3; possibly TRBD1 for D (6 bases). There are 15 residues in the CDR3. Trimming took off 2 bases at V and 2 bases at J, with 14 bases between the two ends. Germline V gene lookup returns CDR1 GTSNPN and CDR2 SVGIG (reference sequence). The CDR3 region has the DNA TGTGCCTGGAGTATACTACAGGGCCCCACAGATACGCAGTATTTT. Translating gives CAWSILQGPTDTQYF.

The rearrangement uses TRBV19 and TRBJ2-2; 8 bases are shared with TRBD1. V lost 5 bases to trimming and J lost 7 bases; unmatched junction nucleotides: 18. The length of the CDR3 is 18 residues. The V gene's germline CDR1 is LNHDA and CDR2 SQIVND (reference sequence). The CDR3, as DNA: TGTGCCAGTAGTGCCCCCTCCGGGGCAGGGGGCTTTAACGGGGAGCTGTTTTTT. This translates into CASSAPSGAGGFNGELFF.

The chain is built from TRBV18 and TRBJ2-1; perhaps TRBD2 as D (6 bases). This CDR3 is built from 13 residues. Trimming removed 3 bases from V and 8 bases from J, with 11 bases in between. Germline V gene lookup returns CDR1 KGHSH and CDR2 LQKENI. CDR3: CASSPPTRDEQFF. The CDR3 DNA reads TGTGCCAGCTCACCGCCGACTAGAGATGAGCAGTTCTTC.

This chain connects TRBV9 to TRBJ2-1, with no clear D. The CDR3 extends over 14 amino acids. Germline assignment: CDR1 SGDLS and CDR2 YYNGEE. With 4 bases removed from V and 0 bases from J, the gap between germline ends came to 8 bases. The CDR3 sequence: CASSSYYSYNEQFF. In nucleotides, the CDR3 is TGTGCCAGCAGCTCTTACTACTCCTACAATGAGCAGTTCTTC.

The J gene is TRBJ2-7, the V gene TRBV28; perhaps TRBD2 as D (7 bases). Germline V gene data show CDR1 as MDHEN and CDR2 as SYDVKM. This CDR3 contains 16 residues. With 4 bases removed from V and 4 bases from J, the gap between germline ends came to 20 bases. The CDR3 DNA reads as TGTGCCAGCAGTTCCACTTGGGGGCGGGAGTGGTACGAGCAGTACTTC. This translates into CASSSTWGREWYEQYF.

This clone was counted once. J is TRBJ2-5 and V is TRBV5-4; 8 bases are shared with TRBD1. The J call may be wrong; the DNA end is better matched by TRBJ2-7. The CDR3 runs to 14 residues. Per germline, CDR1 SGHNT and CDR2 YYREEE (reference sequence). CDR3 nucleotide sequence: TGTGCCAGCAGCGTTACAGGGGGTCGGTACGAGCAGTACTTC. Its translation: CASSVTGGRYEQYF.

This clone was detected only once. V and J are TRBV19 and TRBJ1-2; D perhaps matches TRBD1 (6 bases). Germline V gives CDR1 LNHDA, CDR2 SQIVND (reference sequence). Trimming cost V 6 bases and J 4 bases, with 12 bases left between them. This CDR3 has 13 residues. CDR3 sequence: CASRIQGSYGYTF. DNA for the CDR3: TGTGCCAGTAGGATACAGGGAAGCTATGGCTACACCTTC.

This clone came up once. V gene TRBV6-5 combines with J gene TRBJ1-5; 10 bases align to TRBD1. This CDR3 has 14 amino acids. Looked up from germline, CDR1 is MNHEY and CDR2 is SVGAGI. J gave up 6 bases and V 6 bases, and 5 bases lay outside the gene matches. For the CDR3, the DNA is TGTGCCAGCAGCCCTGACAGGGGGCGTCAGCCCCAGCATTTT. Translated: CASSPDRGRQPQHF.

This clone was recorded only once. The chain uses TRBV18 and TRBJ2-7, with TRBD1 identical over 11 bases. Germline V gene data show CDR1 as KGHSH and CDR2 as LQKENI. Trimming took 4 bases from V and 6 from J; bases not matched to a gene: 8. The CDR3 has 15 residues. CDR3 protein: CASSRHGQGASEQYF. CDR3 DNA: TGTGCCAGCTCACGTCATGGACAGGGGGCTTCCGAGCAGTACTTC.

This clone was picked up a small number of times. The CDR3 coding sequence is TGTGCCAGCAGACTAGCGGGATGGGACGAGCAGTACTTC. Protein: CASRLAGWDEQYF. The rearrangement links TRBV28 to TRBJ2-7; 10 positions match TRBD2. The V and J ends lost 6 bases and 5 bases, in that order; junction bases with no gene match: 4. There are 13 residues in the CDR3. Germline-derived CDR1 and CDR2 are MDHEN and SYDVKM.

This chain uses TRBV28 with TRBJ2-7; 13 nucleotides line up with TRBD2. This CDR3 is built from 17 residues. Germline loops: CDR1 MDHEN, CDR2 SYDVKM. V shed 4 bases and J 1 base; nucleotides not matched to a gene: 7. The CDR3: CASSSHRLAGGSYEQYF. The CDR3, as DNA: TGTGCCAGCAGTTCCCACCGACTAGCGGGGGGATCCTACGAGCAGTACTTC.

The CDR3: CAWSDDRDKGIGDEQFF. In nucleotides, the CDR3 is TGTGCCTGGAGTGACGACCGGGACAAAGGGATCGGGGATGAGCAGTTCTTC. This sequence joins TRBV30 and TRBJ2-1, with a tentative D call TRBD1 (6 bases). This CDR3 is 17 amino acids long. Trimming shortened V by 1 base and J by 8 bases, and 24 bases separated the two germline ends. In germline, CDR1 is GTSNPN, CDR2 SVGIG (reference sequence).

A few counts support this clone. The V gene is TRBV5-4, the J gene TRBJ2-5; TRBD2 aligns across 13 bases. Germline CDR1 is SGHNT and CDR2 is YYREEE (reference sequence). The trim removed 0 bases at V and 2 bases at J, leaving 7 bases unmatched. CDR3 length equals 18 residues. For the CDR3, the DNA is TGTGCCAGCAGCTTGGGACTAGCGGGAGGTTCCCTGCAAGAGACCCAGTACTTC. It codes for CASSLGLAGGSLQETQYF.

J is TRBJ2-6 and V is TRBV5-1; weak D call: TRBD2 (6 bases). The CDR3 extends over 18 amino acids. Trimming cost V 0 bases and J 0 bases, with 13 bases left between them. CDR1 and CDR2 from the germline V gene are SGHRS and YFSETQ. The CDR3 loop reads CASSLVGGGSSGANVLTF. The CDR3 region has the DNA TGCGCCAGCAGCTTGGTCGGGGGTGGAAGCTCTGGGGCCAACGTCCTGACTTTC.

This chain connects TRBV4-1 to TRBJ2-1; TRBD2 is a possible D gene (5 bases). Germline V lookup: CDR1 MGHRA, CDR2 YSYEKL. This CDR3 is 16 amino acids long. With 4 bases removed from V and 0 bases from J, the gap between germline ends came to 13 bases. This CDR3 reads CASSPPDSSSYNEQFF. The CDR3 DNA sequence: TGCGCCAGCAGCCCCCCGGACTCCAGCTCCTACAATGAGCAGTTCTTC.